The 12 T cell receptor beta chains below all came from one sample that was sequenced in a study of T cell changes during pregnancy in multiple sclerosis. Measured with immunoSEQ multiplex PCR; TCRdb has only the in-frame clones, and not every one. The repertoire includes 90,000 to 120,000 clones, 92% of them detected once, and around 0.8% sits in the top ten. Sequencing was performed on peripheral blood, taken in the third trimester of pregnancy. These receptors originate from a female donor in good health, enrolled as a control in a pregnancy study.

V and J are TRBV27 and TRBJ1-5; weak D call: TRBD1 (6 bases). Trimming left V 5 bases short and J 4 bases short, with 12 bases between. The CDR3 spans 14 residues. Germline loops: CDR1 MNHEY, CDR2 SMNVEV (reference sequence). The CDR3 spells CASSLQGTNQPQHF. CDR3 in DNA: TGTGCCAGCAGTCTACAGGGAACTAATCAGCCCCAGCATTTT.

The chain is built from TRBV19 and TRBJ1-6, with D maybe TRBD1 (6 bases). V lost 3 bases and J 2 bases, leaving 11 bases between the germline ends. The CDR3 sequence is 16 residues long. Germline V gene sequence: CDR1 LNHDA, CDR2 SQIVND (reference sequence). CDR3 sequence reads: CASSMLDRPYNSPLHF. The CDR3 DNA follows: TGTGCCAGTAGTATGCTCGACAGGCCCTATAATTCACCCCTCCACTTT.

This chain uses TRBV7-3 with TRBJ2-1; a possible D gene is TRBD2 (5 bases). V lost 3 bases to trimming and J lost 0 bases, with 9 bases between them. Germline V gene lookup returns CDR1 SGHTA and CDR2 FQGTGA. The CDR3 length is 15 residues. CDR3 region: CASSFTSDSYNEQFF. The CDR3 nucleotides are TGTGCCAGCAGCTTTACTAGTGACTCCTACAATGAGCAGTTCTTC.

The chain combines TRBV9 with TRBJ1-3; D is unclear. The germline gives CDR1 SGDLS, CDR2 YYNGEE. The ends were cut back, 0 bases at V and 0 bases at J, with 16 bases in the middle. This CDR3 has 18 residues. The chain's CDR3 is CASSVVGSSTSSGNTIYF. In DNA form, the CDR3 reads TGTGCCAGCAGCGTAGTGGGGTCTTCGACTAGCTCTGGAAACACCATATATTTT.

The CDR3 DNA follows: TGTGCCAGCTCACCAGGGCAGAGCAACACTGAAGCTTTCTTT. Translated, it gives CASSPGQSNTEAFF. This chain connects TRBV18 to TRBJ1-1, with D unresolved. CDR1 KGHSH and CDR2 LQKENI come from the germline V gene. The CDR3 is made up of 14 amino acids. V was trimmed by 2 bases and J by 2 bases, leaving 9 bases between them.

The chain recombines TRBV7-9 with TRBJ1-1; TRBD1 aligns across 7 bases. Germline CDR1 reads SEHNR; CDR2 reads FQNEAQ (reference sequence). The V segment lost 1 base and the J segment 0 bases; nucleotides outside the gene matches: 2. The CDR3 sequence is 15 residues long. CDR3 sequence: CASSLGGQLNTEAFF. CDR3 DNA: TGTGCCAGCAGCTTAGGGGGACAGTTGAACACTGAAGCTTTCTTT.

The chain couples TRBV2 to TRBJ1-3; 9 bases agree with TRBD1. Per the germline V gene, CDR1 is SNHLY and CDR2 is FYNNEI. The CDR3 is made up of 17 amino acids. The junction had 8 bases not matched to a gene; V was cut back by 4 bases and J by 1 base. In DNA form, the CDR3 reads TGTGCCAGCAGTGCGACCGGGACAGGGTCATCTGGAAACACCATATATTTT. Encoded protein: CASSATGTGSSGNTIYF.

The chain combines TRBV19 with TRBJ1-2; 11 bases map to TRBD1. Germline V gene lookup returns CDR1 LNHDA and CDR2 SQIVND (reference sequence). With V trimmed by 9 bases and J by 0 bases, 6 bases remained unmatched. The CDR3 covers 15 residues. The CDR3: CASRDRGEANYGYTF. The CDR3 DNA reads TGTGCCAGCCGGGACAGGGGGGAAGCTAACTATGGCTACACCTTC.

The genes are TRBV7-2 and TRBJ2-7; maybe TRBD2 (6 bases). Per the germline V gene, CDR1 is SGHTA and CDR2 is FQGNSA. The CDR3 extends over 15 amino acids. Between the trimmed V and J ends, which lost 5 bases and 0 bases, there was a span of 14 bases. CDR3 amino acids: CASSPGTESSYEQYF. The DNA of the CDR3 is TGTGCCAGCAGCCCCGGGACTGAGAGCTCCTACGAGCAGTACTTC.

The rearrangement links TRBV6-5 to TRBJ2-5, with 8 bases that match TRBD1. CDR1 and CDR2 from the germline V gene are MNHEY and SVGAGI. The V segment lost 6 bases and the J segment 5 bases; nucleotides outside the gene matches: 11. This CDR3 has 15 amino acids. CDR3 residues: CASRITYRGEETQYF. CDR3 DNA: TGTGCCAGCAGAATAACATACAGGGGGGAGGAGACCCAGTACTTC.

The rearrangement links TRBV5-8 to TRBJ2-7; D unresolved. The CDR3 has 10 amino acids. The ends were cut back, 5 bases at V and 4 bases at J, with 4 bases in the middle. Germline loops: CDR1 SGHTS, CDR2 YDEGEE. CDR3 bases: TGTGCCAGCAGTCTATACGAGCAGTACTTC. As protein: CASSLYEQYF.

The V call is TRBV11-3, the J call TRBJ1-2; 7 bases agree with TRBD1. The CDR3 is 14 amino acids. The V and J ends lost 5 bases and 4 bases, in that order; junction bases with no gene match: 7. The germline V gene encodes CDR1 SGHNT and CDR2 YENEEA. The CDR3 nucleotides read TGTGCCAGCAGCCTTAATCGGGACAGCTATGGCTACACCTTC. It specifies CASSLNRDSYGYTF.